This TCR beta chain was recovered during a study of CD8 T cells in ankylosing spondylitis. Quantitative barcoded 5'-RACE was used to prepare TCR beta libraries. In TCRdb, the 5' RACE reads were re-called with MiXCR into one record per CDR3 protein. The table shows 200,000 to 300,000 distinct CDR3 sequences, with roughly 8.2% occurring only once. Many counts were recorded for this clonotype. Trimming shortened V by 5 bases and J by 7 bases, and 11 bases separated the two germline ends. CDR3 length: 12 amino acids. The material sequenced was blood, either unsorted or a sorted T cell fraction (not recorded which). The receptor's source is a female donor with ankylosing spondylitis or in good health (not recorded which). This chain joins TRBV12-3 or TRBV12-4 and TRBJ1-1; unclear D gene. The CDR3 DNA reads TGTGCCAGCAGTCCCCTACGAGGTGAAGCTTTCTTT. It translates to CASSPLRGEAFF.